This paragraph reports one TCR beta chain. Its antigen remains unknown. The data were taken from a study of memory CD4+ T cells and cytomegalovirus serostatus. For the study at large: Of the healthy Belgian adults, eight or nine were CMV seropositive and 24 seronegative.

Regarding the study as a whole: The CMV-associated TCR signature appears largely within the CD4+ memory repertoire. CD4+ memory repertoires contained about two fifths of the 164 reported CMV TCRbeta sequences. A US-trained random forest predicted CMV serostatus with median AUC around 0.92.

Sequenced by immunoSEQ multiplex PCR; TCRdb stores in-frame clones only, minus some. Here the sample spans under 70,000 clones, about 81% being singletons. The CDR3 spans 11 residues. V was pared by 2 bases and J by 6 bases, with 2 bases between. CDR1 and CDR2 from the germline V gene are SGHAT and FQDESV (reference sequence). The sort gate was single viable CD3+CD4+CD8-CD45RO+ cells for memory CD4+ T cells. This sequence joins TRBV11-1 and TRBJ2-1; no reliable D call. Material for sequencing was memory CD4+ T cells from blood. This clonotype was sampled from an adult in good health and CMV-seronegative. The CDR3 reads CASSLSNEQFF. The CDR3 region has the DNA TGTGCCAGCAGCTTATCCAATGAGCAGTTCTTC.